This is a list of T cell receptor beta chains from one sample in a study of shared clonotypes between healthy human individuals. Assay: immunoSEQ multiplex PCR; the TCRdb copy retains only in-frame clones and omits some. The sample contains about 450,000 clones, about 76% of which appear only once. Specimen: PBMCs. The receptors derive from a woman aged 40 to 50 in good health. Some clones in this sample may be carry-over from other donors' samples. CDR3s include the opening cysteine and the closing phenylalanine or tryptophan. A D gene is named only where the DNA matches it firmly. Clone size is not always given. Where it is, it says once, few, many or a class for expanded clones.

d_call: -
j_call: TRBJ2-4
cdr3_length: 21
v_call: TRBV10-3
clone_size: -
cdr3_nt: TGTGCCATCACCGACCATCCTATGCCAGCATTACCACCGATAGCCAAAAACATTCAGTACTTC
cdr3_aa: CAITDHPMPALPPIAKNIQYF

d_call: -
j_call: TRBJ2-7
cdr3_length: 13
v_call: TRBV6-6
clone_size: -
cdr3_nt: TGTGCCAGCAGTTACGACAGGAGCTACGAGCAGTACTTC
cdr3_aa: CASSYDRSYEQYF

d_call: -
j_call: TRBJ2-7
cdr3_length: 16
v_call: TRBV5-1
clone_size: -
cdr3_nt: TGCGCCAGCAGCTTGGACTCCAGGGTCACCTCCTACGAGCAGTACTTC
cdr3_aa: CASSLDSRVTSYEQYF

d_call: TRBD2
j_call: TRBJ2-3
cdr3_length: 15
v_call: TRBV2
clone_size: -
cdr3_nt: TGTGCCAGCAGCGGGACTAGCGGGAGGGTGGATACGCAGTATTTT
cdr3_aa: CASSGTSGRVDTQYF

d_call: TRBD2
j_call: TRBJ2-1
cdr3_length: 15
v_call: TRBV7-8
clone_size: -
cdr3_nt: TGTGCCAGCAGCGTTAGCGGGACAACCTACAATGAGCAGTTCTTC
cdr3_aa: CASSVSGTTYNEQFF

d_call: -
j_call: TRBJ2-3
cdr3_length: 13
v_call: TRBV7-3
clone_size: -
cdr3_nt: TGTGCCAGCAGCTCGGACCCCCAGGATACGCAGTATTTT
cdr3_aa: CASSSDPQDTQYF

d_call: TRBD2
j_call: TRBJ2-5
cdr3_length: 16
v_call: TRBV7-8
clone_size: -
cdr3_nt: TGTGCCAGCAGCGCCCGACTAGCGGGAGGGCCGGAGACCCAGTACTTC
cdr3_aa: CASSARLAGGPETQYF

d_call: TRBD2
j_call: TRBJ2-2
cdr3_length: 14
v_call: TRBV7-6
clone_size: -
cdr3_nt: TGTGCCAGCAGCACAGGACTAGCTGGCGGGGAGCTGTTTTTT
cdr3_aa: CASSTGLAGGELFF

d_call: -
j_call: TRBJ1-1
cdr3_length: 13
v_call: TRBV6-5
clone_size: -
cdr3_nt: TGTGCCAGCAGTTACGGGACGGGCACTGAAGCTTTCTTT
cdr3_aa: CASSYGTGTEAFF

d_call: -
j_call: TRBJ2-2
cdr3_length: 11
v_call: TRBV20-1
clone_size: -
cdr3_nt: TGCAGTGCTAGGTTAGCCGGGGAGCTGTTTTTT
cdr3_aa: CSARLAGELFF

d_call: TRBD1
j_call: TRBJ1-1
cdr3_length: 17
v_call: TRBV28
clone_size: -
cdr3_nt: TGTGCCAGCAGTTCCTCCGGGACAGGGGTCTTTTCGGGTGAAGCTTTCTTT
cdr3_aa: CASSSSGTGVFSGEAFF

d_call: -
j_call: TRBJ2-5
cdr3_length: 11
v_call: TRBV19
clone_size: few
cdr3_nt: TGTGCCAGTAGTATGGGGGAGACCCAGTACTTC
cdr3_aa: CASSMGETQYF

d_call: -
j_call: TRBJ2-5
cdr3_length: 13
v_call: TRBV11-3
clone_size: -
cdr3_nt: TGTGCCAGCAGCGCGGGTGGCCGGGAGACCCAGTACTTC
cdr3_aa: CASSAGGRETQYF

d_call: TRBD1
j_call: TRBJ2-7
cdr3_length: 15
v_call: TRBV4-1
clone_size: -
cdr3_nt: TGCGCCAGCAGCCATCTCGGGACAGGCCACTACGAGCAGTACTTC
cdr3_aa: CASSHLGTGHYEQYF

d_call: -
j_call: TRBJ1-4
cdr3_length: 14
v_call: TRBV19
clone_size: -
cdr3_nt: TGTGCCAGTAGAAAGGGCAGTCTAAATGAAAAACTGTTTTTT
cdr3_aa: CASRKGSLNEKLFF

d_call: -
j_call: TRBJ2-7
cdr3_length: 10
v_call: TRBV20-1
clone_size: -
cdr3_nt: TGCAGTGCCCGCCGGGACGAGCAGTACTTC
cdr3_aa: CSARRDEQYF

d_call: TRBD1
j_call: TRBJ2-1
cdr3_length: 14
v_call: TRBV14
clone_size: few
cdr3_nt: TGTGCCAGCCGACCGGGACAGGGGACCCATGAGCAGTTCTTC
cdr3_aa: CASRPGQGTHEQFF

d_call: -
j_call: TRBJ1-3
cdr3_length: 17
v_call: TRBV9
clone_size: -
cdr3_nt: TGTGCCAGCACCCGTAATCCGGGGAAGGGAAGTGGAAACACCATATATTTT
cdr3_aa: CASTRNPGKGSGNTIYF

d_call: -
j_call: TRBJ2-5
cdr3_length: 12
v_call: TRBV29-1
clone_size: many
cdr3_nt: TGCAGCTACAACGGAATACAAGAGACCCAGTACTTC
cdr3_aa: CSYNGIQETQYF

d_call: TRBD1
j_call: TRBJ1-2
cdr3_length: 15
v_call: TRBV18
clone_size: -
cdr3_nt: TGTGCCAGCTCACCCCAGCGGACAGGGGGCGACGGCTACACCTTC
cdr3_aa: CASSPQRTGGDGYTF

d_call: TRBD1
j_call: TRBJ2-3
cdr3_length: 15
v_call: TRBV30
clone_size: -
cdr3_nt: TGTGCCTGGAGTGAGGGGACAGGGGAATTGGATACGCAGTATTTT
cdr3_aa: CAWSEGTGELDTQYF

d_call: -
j_call: TRBJ1-4
cdr3_length: 15
v_call: TRBV7-9
clone_size: -
cdr3_nt: TGTGCCAGCAGCTTAGGGGGACATCAGCGTGAAAAACTGTTTTTT
cdr3_aa: CASSLGGHQREKLFF

d_call: -
j_call: TRBJ2-3
cdr3_length: 13
v_call: TRBV10-1
clone_size: once
cdr3_nt: TGCGCCAGTGGACAGGGAGGGACAGATACGCAGTATTTT
cdr3_aa: CASGQGGTDTQYF

d_call: -
j_call: TRBJ1-5
cdr3_length: 13
v_call: TRBV7-6
clone_size: once
cdr3_nt: TGTGCCAGCAGCAAGGACACAAATCAGCCCCAGCATTTT
cdr3_aa: CASSKDTNQPQHF

d_call: -
j_call: TRBJ2-5
cdr3_length: 14
v_call: TRBV19
clone_size: -
cdr3_nt: TGTGCCAGTAGTACCCGACAGTCACAAGAGACCCAGTACTTC
cdr3_aa: CASSTRQSQETQYF

d_call: TRBD1
j_call: TRBJ1-5
cdr3_length: 16
v_call: TRBV30
clone_size: -
cdr3_nt: TGTGCCTGGAGTGGGGGCGGACAGGGGGCGTTTCAGCCCCAGCATTTT
cdr3_aa: CAWSGGGQGAFQPQHF

d_call: -
j_call: TRBJ1-2
cdr3_length: 15
v_call: TRBV9
clone_size: -
cdr3_nt: TGTGCCAGCAGCGACGGGATATTATTTAACTATGGCTACACCTTC
cdr3_aa: CASSDGILFNYGYTF

d_call: -
j_call: TRBJ1-2
cdr3_length: 14
v_call: TRBV28
clone_size: -
cdr3_nt: TGTGCCAGCAGTGCAGTGGGGCCCAACTATGGCTACACCTTC
cdr3_aa: CASSAVGPNYGYTF

d_call: -
j_call: TRBJ2-1
cdr3_length: 15
v_call: TRBV9
clone_size: -
cdr3_nt: TGTGCCAGCAGCGTATCAGGAGAATCCTACAATGAGCAGTTCTTC
cdr3_aa: CASSVSGESYNEQFF

d_call: -
j_call: TRBJ2-1
cdr3_length: 11
v_call: TRBV5-1
clone_size: -
cdr3_nt: TGCGCCAGCAGCCTAAGTAATGAGCAGTTCTTC
cdr3_aa: CASSLSNEQFF

d_call: TRBD2
j_call: TRBJ2-3
cdr3_length: 16
v_call: TRBV28
clone_size: few
cdr3_nt: TGTGCCAGCAGTTCCTCCGGGACTAGTATCGCAGATACGCAGTATTTT
cdr3_aa: CASSSSGTSIADTQYF

d_call: TRBD2
j_call: TRBJ2-7
cdr3_length: 15
v_call: TRBV28
clone_size: -
cdr3_nt: TGTGCCAGCAGTTCTCTCGCTAGCGGGAGCTACGAGCAGTACTTC
cdr3_aa: CASSSLASGSYEQYF

d_call: -
j_call: TRBJ1-2
cdr3_length: 13
v_call: TRBV27
clone_size: once
cdr3_nt: TGTGCCAGCAGCCTAACAGGGTTGGGTGGCTACACCTTC
cdr3_aa: CASSLTGLGGYTF

d_call: -
j_call: TRBJ1-1
cdr3_length: 13
v_call: TRBV11-3
clone_size: -
cdr3_nt: TGTGCCAGCAGCTTAATGATGAACACTGAAGCTTTCTTT
cdr3_aa: CASSLMMNTEAFF

d_call: TRBD2
j_call: TRBJ2-5
cdr3_length: 17
v_call: TRBV28
clone_size: -
cdr3_nt: TGTGCCAGCACCCCCCCTCCCGGGACTAGCGGCCAAGAGACCCAGTACTTC
cdr3_aa: CASTPPPGTSGQETQYF

d_call: TRBD2
j_call: TRBJ2-1
cdr3_length: 15
v_call: TRBV9
clone_size: -
cdr3_nt: TGTGCCAGCAGCTCTGTAGCGGGAGGGCACAATGAGCAGTTCTTC
cdr3_aa: CASSSVAGGHNEQFF

d_call: -
j_call: TRBJ1-5
cdr3_length: 15
v_call: TRBV30
clone_size: -
cdr3_nt: TGTGCCTGGAGTGTATCTGGGGGCTACAATCAGCCCCAGCATTTT
cdr3_aa: CAWSVSGGYNQPQHF

d_call: -
j_call: TRBJ1-2
cdr3_length: 14
v_call: TRBV2
clone_size: -
cdr3_nt: TGTGCCAGCAGTGAAAAGGGATTCAGCTATGGCTACACCTTC
cdr3_aa: CASSEKGFSYGYTF

d_call: TRBD2
j_call: TRBJ2-3
cdr3_length: 17
v_call: TRBV6-4
clone_size: once
cdr3_nt: TGTGCCAGCAGTGACTCCGACAGCGGGAGGTGGGAAGATACGCAGTATTTT
cdr3_aa: CASSDSDSGRWEDTQYF

d_call: TRBD2
j_call: TRBJ2-7
cdr3_length: 18
v_call: TRBV4-2
clone_size: -
cdr3_nt: TGTGCCAGCAGCCAAGATTCGGCTAGCGGGAGTCTCCCATACGAGCAGTACTTC
cdr3_aa: CASSQDSASGSLPYEQYF

d_call: -
j_call: TRBJ1-6
cdr3_length: 16
v_call: TRBV6-5
clone_size: -
cdr3_nt: TGTGCCAGCAGTTACTCGAGGGCAGGGGTGAATTCACCCCTCCACTTT
cdr3_aa: CASSYSRAGVNSPLHF

d_call: TRBD1
j_call: TRBJ2-7
cdr3_length: 12
v_call: TRBV7-6
clone_size: -
cdr3_nt: TGTGCCAGCAGCAAGGACAGGAACGAGCAGTACTTC
cdr3_aa: CASSKDRNEQYF

d_call: -
j_call: TRBJ2-7
cdr3_length: 15
v_call: TRBV28
clone_size: -
cdr3_nt: TGTGCCAGCTATCCGACCGACAGGAGCACCTACGAGCAGTACTTC
cdr3_aa: CASYPTDRSTYEQYF